This TCR beta chain was found in a study of radiotherapy plus CTLA-4 blockade in lung cancer. Method: immunoSEQ multiplex PCR; TCRdb's copy keeps in-frame clones and lacks some. The sample consists of 85,000 to 100,000 clones, more than 85% of them appearing once. The CDR3 runs to 15 residues. V was trimmed by 4 bases and J by 3 bases, leaving 10 bases between them. Germline V gene sequence: CDR1 SNHLY, CDR2 FYNNEI. Sequenced material: peripheral blood, taken from a patient treated with radiotherapy plus ipilimumab. The rearrangement joins TRBV2 to TRBJ2-6; perhaps TRBD1 as D (6 bases). The receptor was isolated from a human donor with non-small cell lung cancer that progressed on radiotherapy plus ipilimumab. The CDR3 DNA is TGTGCCAGCAGTGTGGGGGCGCTTGGGGCCAACGTCCTGACTTTC. Translating it yields CASSVGALGANVLTF.